These T cell receptor beta chains were read from a single sample in a study of T cells in Graves' hyperthyroidism and ophthalmopathy. TCRdb ran MiXCR on the multiplex PCR reads and lists one entry per CDR3 protein. Of roughly 570,000 distinct CDR3 sequences listed, more than 45% are singletons. Sequenced input: peripheral blood or thyroid tissue (not recorded which). The receptor set was obtained from an adult woman with Graves' disease, either hyperthyroidism or ophthalmopathy (not recorded which). CDR3s include the opening cysteine and the closing phenylalanine or tryptophan. D genes are given only for firm matches. Size is omitted from some rows. Given values are once, few, many or a class for expanded clones.

D: TRBD1; J: TRBJ1-1; size: few; V: TRBV6-2/TRBV6-3; CDR3: CASRPGQGKESGTEAFF
D: TRBD2; J: TRBJ2-7; size: -; V: TRBV7-9; CDR3: CASSTTSGPYEQYF
D: -; J: TRBJ1-5; size: many; V: TRBV10-3; CDR3: CAISKDSRNQPQHF
D: TRBD2; J: TRBJ2-2; size: -; V: TRBV7-2; CDR3: CASSLRAGVGELFF
D: -; J: TRBJ1-1; size: -; V: TRBV10-3; CDR3: CAISAVATNTEAFF
D: TRBD2; J: TRBJ2-7; size: many; V: TRBV28; CDR3: CASSPVGLAFYEQYF
D: TRBD1; J: TRBJ2-7; size: many; V: TRBV29-1; CDR3: CSVERPGTGTSYEQYF
D: -; J: TRBJ1-5; size: many; V: TRBV7-8; CDR3: CASSYLLGWQPQHF
D: -; J: TRBJ1-5; size: -; V: TRBV7-9; CDR3: CASSLEGVVQPQHF
D: -; J: TRBJ1-5; size: many; V: TRBV6-5; CDR3: CASSYSFIQGMGQPQHF
D: -; J: TRBJ1-3; size: -; V: TRBV20-1; CDR3: CSALRPSGNTIYF
D: -; J: TRBJ2-5; size: many; V: TRBV20-1; CDR3: CSAENPRESGKTQYF
D: TRBD1; J: TRBJ1-1; size: many; V: TRBV5-1; CDR3: CASSLSTRTGDTEAFF
D: TRBD1; J: TRBJ1-2; size: -; V: TRBV6-1; CDR3: CASSEVTGVHYGYTF
D: -; J: TRBJ1-1; size: -; V: TRBV5-1; CDR3: CASSLAAWGTEAFF
D: TRBD1; J: TRBJ1-1; size: many; V: TRBV19; CDR3: CASSMWDRNTEAFF
D: TRBD2; J: TRBJ2-2; size: -; V: TRBV20-1; CDR3: CSSSGRAVGELFF
D: TRBD2; J: TRBJ2-5; size: few; V: TRBV2; CDR3: CASSERLRKEREGGRETQYF
D: -; J: TRBJ1-1; size: once; V: TRBV5-1; CDR3: CASNYDVSRRTEAFF
D: TRBD2; J: TRBJ2-1; size: many; V: TRBV20-1; CDR3: CSARDSPGLAGREQFF
D: -; J: TRBJ2-2; size: -; V: TRBV7-2; CDR3: CASSLAMGGAGELFF
D: -; J: TRBJ1-2; size: -; V: TRBV14; CDR3: CASSQIEGYGYTF
D: -; J: TRBJ1-5; size: -; V: TRBV25-1; CDR3: CASSVSGVGPLMASNQPQHF
D: -; J: TRBJ1-5; size: many; V: TRBV12-3/TRBV12-4; CDR3: CASSNTGLSGPQHF
D: -; J: TRBJ1-4; size: many; V: TRBV10-3; CDR3: CAISGGGKLFF
D: TRBD1; J: TRBJ2-7; size: many; V: TRBV7-6; CDR3: CASSPGQFYEQYF